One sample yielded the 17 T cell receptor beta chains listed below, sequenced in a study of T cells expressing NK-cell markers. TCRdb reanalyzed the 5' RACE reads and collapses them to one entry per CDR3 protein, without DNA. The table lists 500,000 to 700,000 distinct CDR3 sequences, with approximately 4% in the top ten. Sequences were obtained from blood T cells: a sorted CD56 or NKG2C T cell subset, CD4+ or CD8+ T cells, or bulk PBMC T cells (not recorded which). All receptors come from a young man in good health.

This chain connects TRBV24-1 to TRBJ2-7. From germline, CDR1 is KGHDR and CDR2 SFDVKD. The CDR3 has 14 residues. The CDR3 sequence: CATSGGKFPYEQYF.

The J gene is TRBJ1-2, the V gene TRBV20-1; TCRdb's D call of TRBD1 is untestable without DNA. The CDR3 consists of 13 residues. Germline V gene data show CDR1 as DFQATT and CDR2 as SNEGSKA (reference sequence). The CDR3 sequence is CSAISRGDYGYTF.

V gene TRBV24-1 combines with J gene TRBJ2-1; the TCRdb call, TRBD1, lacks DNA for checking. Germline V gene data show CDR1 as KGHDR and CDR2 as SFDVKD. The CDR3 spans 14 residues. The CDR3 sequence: CATSSSDRGHEQFF.

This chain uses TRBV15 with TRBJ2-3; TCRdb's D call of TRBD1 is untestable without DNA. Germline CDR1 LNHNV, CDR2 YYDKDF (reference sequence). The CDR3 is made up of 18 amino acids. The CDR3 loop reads CATSSTDGTATSTDTQYF.

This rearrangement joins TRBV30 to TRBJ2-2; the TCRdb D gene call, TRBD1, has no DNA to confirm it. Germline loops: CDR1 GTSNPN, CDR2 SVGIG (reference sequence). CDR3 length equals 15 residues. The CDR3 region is CAWSLRGLTTGELFF. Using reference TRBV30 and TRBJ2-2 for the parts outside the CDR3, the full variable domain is SQTIHQWPATLVQPVGSPLSLECTVEGTSNPNLYWYRQAAGRGLQLLFYSVGIGQISSEVPQNLSASRPQDRQFILSSKKLLLSDSGFYLCAWSLRGLTTGELFFGEGSRLTVL.

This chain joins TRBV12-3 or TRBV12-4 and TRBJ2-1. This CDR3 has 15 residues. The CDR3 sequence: CASRAGRGLLNEQFF.

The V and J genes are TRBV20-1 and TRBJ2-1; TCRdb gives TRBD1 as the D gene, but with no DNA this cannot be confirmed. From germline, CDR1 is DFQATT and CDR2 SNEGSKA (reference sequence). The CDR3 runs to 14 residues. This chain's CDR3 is CSAAQGGLYNEQFF.

The chain's CDR3 is CASSGGLFPANTEAFF. The V call is TRBV5-1, the J call TRBJ1-1. The germline CDR1 and CDR2 sequences are SGHRS and YFSETQ. The length of the CDR3 is 16 residues.

This chain's CDR3 is CASSGHSPNEQFF. The V and J genes are TRBV7-8 and TRBJ2-1; as DNA is missing, the TRBD2 call by TCRdb cannot be tested. This CDR3 has 13 amino acids. In germline, CDR1 is SGHVS, CDR2 FQNEAQ.

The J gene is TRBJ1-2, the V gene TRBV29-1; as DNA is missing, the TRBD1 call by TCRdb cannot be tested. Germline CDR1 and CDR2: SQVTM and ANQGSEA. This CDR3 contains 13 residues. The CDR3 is CSVEAGGDYGYTF.

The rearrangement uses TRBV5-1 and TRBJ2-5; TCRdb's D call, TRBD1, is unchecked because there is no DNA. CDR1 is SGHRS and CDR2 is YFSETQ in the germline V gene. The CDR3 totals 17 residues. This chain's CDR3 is CASSLGARTGGEETQYF.

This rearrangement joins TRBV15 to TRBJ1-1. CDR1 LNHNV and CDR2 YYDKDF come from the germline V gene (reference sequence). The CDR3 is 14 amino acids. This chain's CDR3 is CATSTRGKGFEAFF.

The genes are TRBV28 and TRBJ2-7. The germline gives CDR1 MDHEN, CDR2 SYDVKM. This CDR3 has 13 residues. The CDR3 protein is CASRTTRAYEQYF.

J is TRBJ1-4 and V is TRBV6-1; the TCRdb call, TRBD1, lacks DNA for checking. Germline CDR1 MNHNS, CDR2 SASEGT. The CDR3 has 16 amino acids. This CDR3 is CASYGGKQGAPEKLFF.

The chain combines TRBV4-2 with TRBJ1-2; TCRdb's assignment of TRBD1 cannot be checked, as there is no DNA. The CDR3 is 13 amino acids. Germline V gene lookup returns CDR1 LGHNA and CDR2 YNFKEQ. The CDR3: CASSQLQGYGYTF.

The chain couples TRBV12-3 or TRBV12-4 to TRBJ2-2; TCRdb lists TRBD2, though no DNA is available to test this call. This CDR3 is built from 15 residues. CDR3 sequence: CASSSGLRMGGELFF.

The CDR3 loop reads CASSPGDRRFQETQYF. The V and J genes are TRBV11-2 and TRBJ2-5; TCRdb picks TRBD1, but there is no DNA to check that call. Per germline, CDR1 SGHAT and CDR2 FQNNGV. This CDR3 has 16 residues.